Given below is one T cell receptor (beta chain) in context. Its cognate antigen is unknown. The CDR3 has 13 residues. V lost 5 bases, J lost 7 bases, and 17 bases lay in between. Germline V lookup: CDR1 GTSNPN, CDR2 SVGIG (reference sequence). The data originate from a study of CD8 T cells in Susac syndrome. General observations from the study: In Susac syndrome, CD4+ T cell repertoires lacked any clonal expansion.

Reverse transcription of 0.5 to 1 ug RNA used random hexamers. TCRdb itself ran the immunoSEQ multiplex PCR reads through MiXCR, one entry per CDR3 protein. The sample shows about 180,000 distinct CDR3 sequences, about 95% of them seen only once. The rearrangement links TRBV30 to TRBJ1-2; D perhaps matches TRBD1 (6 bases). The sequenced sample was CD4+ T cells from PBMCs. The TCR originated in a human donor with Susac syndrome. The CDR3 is CAWASQGFFGYTF. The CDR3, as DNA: TGTGCCTGGGCTTCACAGGGATTCTTTGGCTACACCTTC.